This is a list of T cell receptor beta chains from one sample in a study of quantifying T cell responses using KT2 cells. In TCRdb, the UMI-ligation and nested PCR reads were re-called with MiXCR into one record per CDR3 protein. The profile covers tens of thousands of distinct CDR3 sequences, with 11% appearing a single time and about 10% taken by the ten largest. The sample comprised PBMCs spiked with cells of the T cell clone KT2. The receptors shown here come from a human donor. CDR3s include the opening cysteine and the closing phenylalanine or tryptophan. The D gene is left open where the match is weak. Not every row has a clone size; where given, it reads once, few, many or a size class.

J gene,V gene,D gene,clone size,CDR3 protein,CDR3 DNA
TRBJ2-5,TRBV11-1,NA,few,CASSYRRGGQETQYF,TGTGCCAGCAGCTACCGCAGGGGTGGGCAAGAGACCCAGTACTTC
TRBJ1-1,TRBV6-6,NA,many,CASMPQGGYTEAFF,TGTGCCAGCATGCCTCAAGGAGGCTACACTGAAGCTTTCTTT
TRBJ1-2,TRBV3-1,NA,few,CASSQGQVYGYTF,TGTGCCAGCAGCCAAGGACAGGTCTATGGCTACACCTTC
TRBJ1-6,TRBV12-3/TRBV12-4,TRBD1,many,CASSLGQGYSPLHF,TGTGCCAGCAGTTTGGGACAGGGGTATTCACCCCTCCACTTT
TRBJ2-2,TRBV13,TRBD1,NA,CASSSTGGNMAGELFF,TGTGCCAGCAGCTCCACAGGGGGTAATATGGCCGGGGAGCTGTTTTTT
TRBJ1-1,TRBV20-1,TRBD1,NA,CSARDPRGPNTEAFF,TGCAGTGCTAGAGATCCCAGGGGGCCGAACACTGAAGCTTTCTTT
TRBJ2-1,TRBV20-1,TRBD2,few,CSARESSGGHNEQFF,TGCAGTGCTAGAGAATCTAGCGGGGGTCACAATGAGCAGTTCTTC
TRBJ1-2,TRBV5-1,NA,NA,CASRGDTARYGYTF,TGCGCCAGCAGAGGGGACACCGCGCGCTATGGCTACACCTTC
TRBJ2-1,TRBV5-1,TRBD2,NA,CASSGGGLALNNEQFF,TGCGCCAGCAGCGGAGGCGGACTAGCACTCAACAATGAGCAGTTCTTC
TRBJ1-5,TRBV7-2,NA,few,CASSFRRGQPQHF,TGTGCCAGCAGCTTTCGCCGGGGTCAGCCCCAGCATTTT
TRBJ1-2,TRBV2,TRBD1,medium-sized,CASSETGGNYGYTF,TGTGCCAGCAGTGAAACAGGGGGGAACTATGGCTACACCTTC
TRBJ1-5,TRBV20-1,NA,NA,CSAREELGQPQHF,TGCAGTGCTAGAGAGGAGTTGGGTCAGCCCCAGCATTTT
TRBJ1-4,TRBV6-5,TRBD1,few,CASSPDRGFEKLFF,TGTGCCAGCAGCCCGGACAGGGGGTTCGAAAAACTGTTTTTT
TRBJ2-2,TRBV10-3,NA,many,CAIPNTYRAGELFF,TGTGCCATCCCAAACACGTATCGAGCCGGGGAGCTGTTTTTT
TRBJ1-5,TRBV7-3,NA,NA,CASSLDGNQPQHF,TGTGCCAGCAGCTTGGACGGCAATCAGCCCCAGCATTTT
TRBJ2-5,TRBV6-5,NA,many,CASSYIGSQETQYF,TGTGCCAGCAGTTACATCGGATCCCAAGAGACCCAGTACTTC
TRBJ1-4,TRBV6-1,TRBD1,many,CASSDGQATNEKLFF,TGTGCCAGCAGTGACGGACAGGCAACTAATGAAAAACTGTTTTTT
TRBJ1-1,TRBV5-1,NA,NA,CASKVDINTEAFF,TGCGCCAGCAAGGTGGACATAAACACTGAAGCTTTCTTT
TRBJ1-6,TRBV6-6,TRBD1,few,CASERQGASPLHF,TGTGCCAGTGAACGACAGGGGGCTTCACCCCTCCACTTT
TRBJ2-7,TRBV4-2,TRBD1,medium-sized,CASSHLDRDHYEQYF,TGTGCCAGCAGCCACTTGGACAGGGACCACTACGAGCAGTACTTC
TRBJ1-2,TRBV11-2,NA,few,CASSLDWAVGQTNYGYTF,TGTGCCAGCAGCTTAGACTGGGCTGTCGGACAGACTAACTATGGCTACACCTTC
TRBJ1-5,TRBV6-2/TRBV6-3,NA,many,CASSYSRMISQPQHF,TGTGCCAGCAGTTACTCGCGAATGATTTCGCAGCCCCAGCATTTT
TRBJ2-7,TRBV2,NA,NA,CASRRPGRSSSYEQYF,TGTGCCAGCAGGAGACCGGGACGGAGTAGCTCCTACGAGCAGTACTTC
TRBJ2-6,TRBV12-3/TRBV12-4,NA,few,CASSASGANVLTF,TGTGCCAGCAGTGCCTCTGGGGCCAACGTCCTGACTTTC
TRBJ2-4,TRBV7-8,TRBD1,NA,CASNLRDRGVGAKNIQYF,TGTGCCAGCAACCTGAGGGACAGGGGGGTCGGGGCCAAAAACATTCAGTACTTC
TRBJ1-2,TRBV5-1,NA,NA,CASSLEGGGEGYTF,TGCGCCAGCAGCCTGGAGGGGGGGGGCGAAGGCTACACCTTC
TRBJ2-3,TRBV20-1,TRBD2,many,CSASMASGRRDTQYF,TGCAGTGCTAGCATGGCTAGCGGGAGGAGAGATACGCAGTATTTT
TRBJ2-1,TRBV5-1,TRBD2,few,CASSLAGGMNEQFF,TGCGCCAGCAGCTTGGCGGGGGGAATGAATGAGCAGTTCTTC
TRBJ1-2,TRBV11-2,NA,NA,CASSSRLKAGYTF,TGTGCCAGCAGCTCCCGACTCAAAGCGGGCTACACCTTC
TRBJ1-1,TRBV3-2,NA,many,CASSHLRGETEAFF,TGTGCCAGCAGCCACCTCAGGGGGGAAACTGAAGCTTTCTTT
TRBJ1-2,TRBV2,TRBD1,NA,CASKRDRDHGYTF,TGTGCCAGCAAGAGGGACAGGGACCATGGCTACACCTTC
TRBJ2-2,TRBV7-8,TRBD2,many,CAGRGLAAGELFF,TGTGCCGGACGCGGACTAGCGGCCGGGGAGCTGTTTTTT
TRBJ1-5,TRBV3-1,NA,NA,CASSRTPGGHQPQHF,TGTGCCAGCAGCCGGACCCCCGGAGGACATCAGCCCCAGCATTTT
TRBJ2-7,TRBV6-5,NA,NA,CASSYSGTGATEQYF,TGTGCCAGCAGTTACTCGGGGACTGGGGCGACCGAGCAGTACTTC
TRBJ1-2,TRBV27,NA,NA,CASSLSMDGGSYGYTF,TGTGCCAGCAGTTTATCGATGGACGGGGGCTCCTATGGCTACACCTTC
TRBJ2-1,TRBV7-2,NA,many,CASSLAFSYNEQFF,TGTGCCAGCAGCTTAGCATTCTCCTACAATGAGCAGTTCTTC
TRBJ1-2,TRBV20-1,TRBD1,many,CSASPGQGADYGYTF,TGCAGTGCTAGTCCGGGACAGGGGGCGGACTATGGCTACACCTTC
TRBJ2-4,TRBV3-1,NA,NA,CASSTLTGIQYF,TGTGCCAGCAGCACCCTGACGGGCATTCAGTACTTC
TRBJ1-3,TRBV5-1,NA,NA,CASSLDALSSGNTIYF,TGCGCCAGCAGCTTGGACGCACTTAGCTCTGGAAACACCATATATTTT
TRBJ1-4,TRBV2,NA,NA,CASSGWGPTNEKLFF,TGTGCCAGCAGTGGTTGGGGGCCAACTAATGAAAAACTGTTTTTT
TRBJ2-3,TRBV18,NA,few,CASSPPSDTQYF,TGTGCCAGCTCCCCCCCATCAGATACGCAGTATTTT
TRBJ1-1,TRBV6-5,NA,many,CASSPGLTGTGEAFF,TGTGCCAGCAGTCCGGGACTGACCGGGACCGGTGAAGCTTTCTTT
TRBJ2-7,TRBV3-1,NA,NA,CASSQARGGIYEQYF,TGTGCCAGCAGCCAGGCAAGGGGGGGGATCTACGAGCAGTACTTC
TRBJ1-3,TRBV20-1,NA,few,CSAPGQAGNTIYF,TGCAGTGCTCCGGGACAAGCTGGAAACACCATATATTTT
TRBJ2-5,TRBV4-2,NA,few,CASSQGLEETQYF,TGTGCCAGCAGCCAAGGTTTGGAAGAGACCCAGTACTTC
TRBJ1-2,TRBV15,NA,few,CATSRAAGAYGYTF,TGTGCCACCAGCAGAGCGGCAGGGGCCTATGGCTACACCTTC
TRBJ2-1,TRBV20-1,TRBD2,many,CSAYTSGRYNEQFF,TGCAGTGCCTATACTAGCGGGAGGTACAATGAGCAGTTCTTC
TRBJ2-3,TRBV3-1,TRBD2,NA,CASSQDLLAGGSSTQYF,TGTGCCAGCAGCCAAGATCTGCTAGCGGGAGGATCTTCCACGCAGTATTTT
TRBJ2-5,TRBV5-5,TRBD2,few,CASSPGGGRKETQYF,TGTGCCAGCAGCCCGGGAGGTGGGCGGAAAGAGACCCAGTACTTC
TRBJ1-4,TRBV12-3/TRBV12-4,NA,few,CASSPRDTANEKLFF,TGTGCCAGCAGTCCCAGGGATACCGCAAATGAAAAACTGTTTTTT
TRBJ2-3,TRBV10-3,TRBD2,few,CAISESLAGGRSTDTQYF,TGTGCCATCAGTGAGTCGCTAGCGGGGGGCCGGAGCACAGATACGCAGTATTTT
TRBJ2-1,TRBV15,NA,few,CATRGVGSSYNEQFF,TGTGCCACCAGGGGAGTCGGGAGCTCCTACAATGAGCAGTTCTTC
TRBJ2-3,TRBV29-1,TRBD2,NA,CSVESVSGGSDTQYF,TGCAGCGTTGAAAGCGTTAGCGGGGGATCAGATACGCAGTATTTT
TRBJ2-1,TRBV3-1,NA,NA,CASNQDLQWFF,TGTGCCAGCAACCAGGATCTTCAGTGGTTCTTC
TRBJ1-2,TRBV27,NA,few,CASSLQADTNYGYTF,TGTGCCAGCAGTTTACAGGCAGACACTAACTATGGCTACACCTTC